This T cell receptor beta chain was found in a study of Graves' ophthalmopathy and Graves' hyperthyroidism. There are many counts of this clonotype. Its antigen is unknown. For repertoire sequencing, the TCR beta CDR3 regions were amplified from RNA transcripts. HTBI-primed RT-PCR formed the first round, and a multiplex PCR formed the second. TCRdb recomputed calls from the multiplex PCR reads with MiXCR, one row per CDR3 protein. Seen here are 660,000 or so distinct CDR3 sequences, about two fifths observed once, and the top ten hold 3% to 3.5%. Germline CDR1 and CDR2: MRHNA and SNTAGT. The ends were cut back, 2 bases at V and 5 bases at J, with 10 bases in the middle. The CDR3 length is 13 residues. The study's findings and limits: Most expanded clonotypes in thyroid above 0.001 frequency also showed up in blood.

Disease in donors with ophthalmopathy had moderate-to-severe activity, CAS ≥3, NOSPECS ≥4 and under 3 months' duration. The clonotype comes from an adult man with Graves' ophthalmopathy. The sample comprised peripheral blood. V and J are TRBV6-4 and TRBJ2-7; D call uncertain. The CDR3 sequence is CASSDGASDEQYF. CDR3 nucleotide sequence: TGTGCCAGCAGTGACGGAGCCTCAGACGAGCAGTACTTC.